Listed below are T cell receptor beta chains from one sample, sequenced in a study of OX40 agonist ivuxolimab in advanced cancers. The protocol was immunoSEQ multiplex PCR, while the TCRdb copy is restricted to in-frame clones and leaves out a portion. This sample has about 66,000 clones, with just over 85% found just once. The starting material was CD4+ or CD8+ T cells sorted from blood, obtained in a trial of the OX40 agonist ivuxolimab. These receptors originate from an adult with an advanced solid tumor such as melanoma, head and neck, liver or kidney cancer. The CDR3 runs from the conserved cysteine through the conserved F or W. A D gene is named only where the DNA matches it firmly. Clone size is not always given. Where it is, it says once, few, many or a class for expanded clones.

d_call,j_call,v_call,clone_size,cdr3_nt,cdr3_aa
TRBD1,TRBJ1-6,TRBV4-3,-,TGCGCCAGCAGCCAGAACAGGGGGGAGAATTCACCCCTCCACTTT,CASSQNRGENSPLHF
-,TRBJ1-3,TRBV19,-,TGTGCCAGCGCAGTGGGCTCTGGAAACACCATATATTTT,CASAVGSGNTIYF
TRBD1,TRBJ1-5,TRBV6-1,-,TGTGCCAGCAGTCAAGCAGGAAGGACAGGAGATCAGCCCCAGCATTTT,CASSQAGRTGDQPQHF
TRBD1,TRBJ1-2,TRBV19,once,TGTGCCAGTAATGGACAGGGGCTTAACTATGGCTACACCTTC,CASNGQGLNYGYTF
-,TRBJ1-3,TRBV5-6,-,TGTGCCAGCAGCCCTCTAGGCGGAAACACCATATATTTT,CASSPLGGNTIYF
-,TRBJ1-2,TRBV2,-,TGTGCCAGCAGTGAAGGTAACTATGGCTACACCTTC,CASSEGNYGYTF
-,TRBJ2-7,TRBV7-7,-,TGTGCTAGCAGCTTAGCAGTCGGGAGCTCCTACGAGCAGTACTTC,CASSLAVGSSYEQYF
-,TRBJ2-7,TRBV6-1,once,TGTGCCAGCCGGCGGGCCGGAGCCTACGAGCAGTACTTC,CASRRAGAYEQYF
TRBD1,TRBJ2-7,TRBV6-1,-,TGTGCCATAAGGACAGGCGGAGCCTACGAGCAGTACTTC,CAIRTGGAYEQYF
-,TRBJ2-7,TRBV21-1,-,TGTGCCAGCAGCCCGCGGGGGACTAGGGGTAAGAACGAGCAGTACTTC,CASSPRGTRGKNEQYF
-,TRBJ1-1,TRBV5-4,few,TGTGCCAGCGGGGGCCGGAACACTGAAGCTTTCTTT,CASGGRNTEAFF
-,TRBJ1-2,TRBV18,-,TGTGCCAGCTCACCAACGGAGGTGAGTGGCTACACCTTC,CASSPTEVSGYTF
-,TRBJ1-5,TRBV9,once,TGTGCCAGCAGCCAAAGGGGCATCATTAATCAGCCCCAGCATTTT,CASSQRGIINQPQHF
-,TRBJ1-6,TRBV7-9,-,TGTGCCAGCAGTCGACTGAACGGCAATTCACCCCTCCACTTT,CASSRLNGNSPLHF
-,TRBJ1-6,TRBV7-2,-,TGTGCCAGCAGCGTGGACAGCTTTAATTCACCCCTCCACTTT,CASSVDSFNSPLHF